These T cell receptor beta chains were read from a single sample in a study of regulatory T cells in long-lasting Graves disease. A single record per CDR3 protein comes from TCRdb applying MiXCR to the multiplex PCR reads. The data show about 240,000 distinct CDR3 sequences, around 20% seen once. Material: peripheral blood mononuclear cells (PBMCs), obtained at new diagnosis, from a patient treated with antithyroid drugs. Receptors were obtained from a female donor with Graves disease. Each CDR3 is given with its conserved first and last residue. A D gene is named only where the DNA matches it firmly. Clone size appears in some rows only: once, few, many, or a class for an expanded clone.

d_gene,abundance,j_gene,v_gene,CDR3nt,CDR3aa
TRBD1,NA,TRBJ2-3,TRBV9,TGTGCCAGCAGCGCCCCGACAGGGGGGAGGCTAACAGATACGCAGTATTTT,CASSAPTGGRLTDTQYF
TRBD1,NA,TRBJ2-7,TRBV28,TGTGCCAGCAGTTCCCCGGGACAGAACTACGAGCAGTACTTC,CASSSPGQNYEQYF
NA,few,TRBJ1-1,TRBV10-3,TGTGCCATCAGTGGGTCGCAGTCTGAAGCTTTCTTT,CAISGSQSEAFF
NA,many,TRBJ2-5,TRBV5-1,TGTGCCAGCAGCCGTACACCACAAGAGACCCAGTACTTC,CASSRTPQETQYF
TRBD2,many,TRBJ2-7,TRBV2,TGTGCCAGCAGTGAAGCAACTAGCGGGAGCGAGCAGTACTTC,CASSEATSGSEQYF
NA,NA,TRBJ2-1,TRBV20-1,TGCAGTGCTAGAGATGGAGGTTTTACCTACGAGCAGTTCTTC,CSARDGGFTYEQFF
NA,many,TRBJ2-1,TRBV5-1,TGCGCCAGCAGCGCGAGTAGCGGTTACAATGAGCAGTTCTTC,CASSASSGYNEQFF
TRBD1,NA,TRBJ1-5,TRBV20-1,TGCAGTGCTAGGCGGGGCAGGGGGTGGGAGGCTCAGCCCCAGCATTTT,CSARRGRGWEAQPQHF
TRBD1,many,TRBJ2-1,TRBV7-2,TGTGCCAGCAGCCGGGACAGGATTACCTACAATGAGCAGTTCTTC,CASSRDRITYNEQFF
NA,many,TRBJ2-5,TRBV27,TGTGCCAGCAGTCCCCGAGTGAGCACAGAGACCCAGTACTTC,CASSPRVSTETQYF
TRBD1,many,TRBJ2-4,TRBV5-1,TGCGCCAGCAGCATAGGGGACAGGCCCTTAGCCAAAAACATTCAGTACTTC,CASSIGDRPLAKNIQYF
TRBD1,NA,TRBJ2-2,TRBV12-3/TRBV12-4,TGTGCCAGCAGTTCCGGCCGACAGGGTAGGACCGGGGAGCTGTTTTTT,CASSSGRQGRTGELFF
TRBD2,NA,TRBJ2-3,TRBV7-3,TGTGCCAGCAGAGATTCCGGGACTACCACAGATACGCAGTATTTT,CASRDSGTTTDTQYF
TRBD1,NA,TRBJ2-2,TRBV5-1,TGCGCCAGCAGCGCCCGACAGGGGGGGGCCGGGGAGCTGTTTTTT,CASSARQGGAGELFF
TRBD2,NA,TRBJ2-2,TRBV3-1,TGTGCCAGCAGCCGCGGACTAGCGGGGGGCCCTAACACCGGGGAGCTGTTTTTT,CASSRGLAGGPNTGELFF
NA,few,TRBJ2-2,TRBV6-7,TGTGCCAACCCCCGGAGGGGGTACACCGGGGAGCTGTTTTTT,CANPRRGYTGELFF
TRBD1,many,TRBJ2-5,TRBV3-1,TGTGCCAGCAGCCATGGGACAGGGGAAGAGACCCAGTACTTC,CASSHGTGEETQYF
NA,many,TRBJ2-2,TRBV5-5,TGTGCCAGCGAAGACAGGCAGACCGGGGAGCTGTTTTTT,CASEDRQTGELFF
TRBD2,few,TRBJ2-3,TRBV7-9,TGTGCCAGCAGCTATAAGGGAGGGGCCACAGATACGCAGTATTTT,CASSYKGGATDTQYF
NA,few,TRBJ1-4,TRBV14,TGTGCCAGCAACCAGGGAACAGGGTTAAAACTGTTTTTT,CASNQGTGLKLFF
NA,few,TRBJ1-5,TRBV12-3/TRBV12-4,TGTGCCAGCAGTTGGGATATGACAGGCAAGCAGCCCCAGCATTTT,CASSWDMTGKQPQHF
NA,many,TRBJ1-4,TRBV20-1,TGCAGTGCTTGGGAAACTAATGAAAAACTGTTTTTT,CSAWETNEKLFF
TRBD2,many,TRBJ2-3,TRBV7-3,TGTGCCAGCAGGTCCGGACTAGCGTCCACAGATACGCAGTATTTT,CASRSGLASTDTQYF
NA,many,TRBJ1-2,TRBV2,TGTGCCAGCAGTGAAATGGGCAGCGGGGCCGATGGCTACACCTTC,CASSEMGSGADGYTF
NA,many,TRBJ1-1,TRBV11-2,TGTGCCAGCAGCCCGGCCCGGGGCTTAGCTGAAGCTTTCTTT,CASSPARGLAEAFF
TRBD2,many,TRBJ2-3,TRBV24-1,TGTGCCACCAGTGATTTTCTCCCCGGGACTAGCGGGAGTGATACGCAGTATTTT,CATSDFLPGTSGSDTQYF
TRBD1,many,TRBJ1-1,TRBV20-1,TGCAGTGCTATCCCGGGACAGGGGGCGCCGGACACTGAAGCTTTCTTT,CSAIPGQGAPDTEAFF
TRBD2,many,TRBJ2-1,TRBV20-1,TGCAGTGCTAGAGTGACTAGCGGGAGGGCCCGGGAGCAGTTCTTC,CSARVTSGRAREQFF
TRBD2,many,TRBJ2-2,TRBV12-3/TRBV12-4,TGTGCCAGCAGTTTGGGGGAGGGATTTAGGCCCGGGGAGCTGTTTTTT,CASSLGEGFRPGELFF
TRBD2,NA,TRBJ2-5,TRBV12-3/TRBV12-4,TGTGCCAGCAGACAAGGGACTAGCGGGAGGGCGGGAGAGACCCAGTACTTC,CASRQGTSGRAGETQYF
TRBD2,NA,TRBJ2-5,TRBV2,TGTGCCAGCAGCCCTGGGACTAGCGGGGGGGTAGGTGAGACCCAGTACTTC,CASSPGTSGGVGETQYF
TRBD1,few,TRBJ2-5,TRBV6-1,TGTGCCAGCAGTCGACAGGGGGCGACGGGGGAGACCCAGTACTTC,CASSRQGATGETQYF
TRBD1,many,TRBJ1-5,TRBV6-2/TRBV6-3,TGTGCCAGCAGTATGACAGGGGGCAATCAGCCCCAGCATTTT,CASSMTGGNQPQHF
TRBD1,many,TRBJ2-7,TRBV10-3,TGTGCCATCAGGGGACAGAGCTCCTACGAGCAGTACTTC,CAIRGQSSYEQYF
TRBD1,many,TRBJ2-7,TRBV7-2,TGTGCCAGCTCTCCAATGGGGACAGGGAGGCAACACGAGCAGTACTTC,CASSPMGTGRQHEQYF
NA,many,TRBJ1-1,TRBV12-3/TRBV12-4,TGTGCCAGCAGTTTAGAACCTGGGGACACTGAAGCTTTCTTT,CASSLEPGDTEAFF
NA,few,TRBJ1-1,TRBV7-8,TGTGCCAGCAGCTTAATAATTAATACCCCCGCTGAAGCTTTCTTT,CASSLIINTPAEAFF
NA,many,TRBJ2-7,TRBV7-9,TGTGCCAGCAGCTTAGTAGCATCCGAGCAGTACTTC,CASSLVASEQYF
TRBD1,many,TRBJ2-1,TRBV11-3,TGTGCCAGCAGCCCTCTGGGACAGCTTGAGCAGTTCTTC,CASSPLGQLEQFF
TRBD1,many,TRBJ1-4,TRBV5-1,TGCGCCAGCAGCGGGACAGGGGGTGGGAATGAAAAACTGTTTTTT,CASSGTGGGNEKLFF
TRBD1,many,TRBJ2-5,TRBV5-5,TGTGCCAGCAGCCCCGGGGTAGGGGACAGCAAAGAGACCCAGTACTTC,CASSPGVGDSKETQYF
TRBD1,NA,TRBJ1-1,TRBV19,TGTGCCAGTAAAAAGAGCGGGACAGGGAACACTGAAGCTTTCTTT,CASKKSGTGNTEAFF
TRBD2,many,TRBJ2-7,TRBV20-1,TGCAGTGCTAGTGGGACTAGCGGGAGGAGTCGCGAGCAGTACTTC,CSASGTSGRSREQYF
NA,many,TRBJ2-7,TRBV6-2/TRBV6-3,TGTGCCAGCAGTCTCTGGACTGCCCCCTACGAGCAGTACTTC,CASSLWTAPYEQYF
NA,once,TRBJ1-1,TRBV29-1,TGCAGCCCGGGGACGGTGGTTGAAGCTTTCTTT,CSPGTVVEAFF
NA,NA,TRBJ2-7,TRBV12-3/TRBV12-4,TGTGCCAGCAGTTTACGCTCCTACAAGCAGTACTTC,CASSLRSYKQYF
TRBD2,many,TRBJ2-1,TRBV7-2,TGTGCCAGCAGCTGGACTAGCGGGGGATACAATGAGCAGTTCTTC,CASSWTSGGYNEQFF
NA,many,TRBJ2-1,TRBV20-1,TGCAGTGCTAGCGTTAGTGAGCAGTTCTTC,CSASVSEQFF
NA,few,TRBJ1-3,TRBV9,TGTGCCAGCAGCCGAACAGAATTCTCTGGAAACACCATATATTTT,CASSRTEFSGNTIYF
TRBD2,many,TRBJ2-3,TRBV5-4,TGTGCCAGCACCGGGGGGTTGGGCACAGATACGCAGTATTTT,CASTGGLGTDTQYF